The subject of this entry is one TCR beta chain. The sample comes from a study of blood T cell repertoires in COVID-19. Overall study: The origin of the acute and convalescent COVID-19 samples was the United States, Italy and Spain. T cells, B-cell-depleted T cells, or PBMCs supplied cDNA or gDNA.

Under the authors' procedure: Estimated nucleated cell counts came from reference gene primer amplification. Measured with immunoSEQ multiplex PCR; TCRdb has only the in-frame clones, and not every one. For V, J and clone size, that table is used; D and trimming come from the DNA. The top ten clones hold 5% to 6% of a sample with fewer than 110,000 clones, approximately 92% of them seen once. Germline CDR1 MNHEY, CDR2 SMNVEV (reference sequence). V lost 0 bases and J 4 bases, leaving 13 bases between the germline ends. There are 15 residues in the CDR3. The sequencing sample was made of peripheral blood. The V call is TRBV27, the J call TRBJ2-7, with D tentatively TRBD2 (6 bases). The receptor's source is a man aged 45 to 65 with active COVID-19. The CDR3 DNA reads TGTGCCAGCAGTTTATCGCCGGGGGTTGGGTACGAGCAGTACTTC. It is translated as CASSLSPGVGYEQYF.